Below are 32 T cell receptor beta chains sequenced from a single sample in a study of blood T cell repertoires in COVID-19. Profiling relied on immunoSEQ multiplex PCR, and the TCRdb table lists in-frame clones only, not all of them. In the table there are 390,000 or so clones, 80% to 90% of which are singletons. Sequencing used peripheral blood. Receptors were obtained from a woman aged 25-40 years with COVID-19, enrolled during active disease.

The chain has TRBV11-2 and TRBJ2-7; unclear D gene. Germline loops: CDR1 SGHAT, CDR2 FQNNGV. V lost 5 bases to trimming and J lost 6 bases, with 11 bases between them. There are 12 residues in the CDR3. Written as DNA, the CDR3 is TGTGCCAGCAGCCCGTGGCCCGTCGAGCAGTACTTC. It codes for CASSPWPVEQYF.

This chain joins TRBV7-2 and TRBJ1-6; D is undetermined. CDR3 length equals 15 residues. Germline CDR1 and CDR2: SGHTA and FQGNSA. The V gene lost 0 bases and the J gene lost 8 bases, with 11 bases spanning the gap. Written as DNA, the CDR3 is TGTGCCAGCAGCTTAGCGTCAGGAACAGATTCACCCCTCCACTTT. This codes for CASSLASGTDSPLHF.

V usage is TRBV6-6 and J usage is TRBJ2-2; 7 positions match TRBD1. The V gene's germline CDR1 is MNHNY and CDR2 SVGAGI (reference sequence). V gave up 8 bases and J gave up 0 bases; unmatched junction bases: 6. This CDR3 region has 15 residues. This CDR3 reads CASEWGTANTGELFF. The CDR3 DNA is TGTGCCAGCGAATGGGGGACAGCGAACACCGGGGAGCTGTTTTTT.

The rearrangement links TRBV7-2 to TRBJ1-6; D is uncertain. Germline loops: CDR1 SGHTA, CDR2 FQGNSA. The V end lost 2 bases, the J end lost 0 bases, and 14 bases lay between the germline ends. The CDR3 is 18 amino acids. The CDR3 bases are TGTGCCAGCAGCTTACCCAGCGGTAGGAGCTCCTATAATTCACCCCTCCACTTT. The encoded protein is CASSLPSGRSSYNSPLHF.

This chain links TRBV6-6 with TRBJ1-1; D not resolved. The V end lost 2 bases, the J end lost 1 base, and 11 bases lay between the germline ends. The CDR3 is 15 residues long. The germline CDR1 and CDR2 sequences are MNHNY and SVGAGI (reference sequence). The CDR3 loop is CASSYPFSGNTEAFF. The DNA for the CDR3 is TGTGCCAGCAGTTACCCCTTCTCAGGGAACACTGAAGCTTTCTTT.

V is TRBV21-1 and J is TRBJ2-7; TRBD1 was called by the table and not checked on the DNA. TRBV21-1 represents a pseudogene. CDR3 length: 16 residues. The CDR3: CASSKNNSRYSYEQYF. CDR3 sequence (DNA): TGTGCCAGCAGCAAGAACAACAGCCGTTACTCCTACGAGCAGTACTTC.

The rearrangement links TRBV30 to TRBJ1-2; D gene unclear. V shed 5 bases and J shed 2 bases, with 12 bases lying between them. Germline lookup yields CDR1 GTSNPN and CDR2 SVGIG (reference sequence). The CDR3 is made up of 13 amino acids. In DNA form, the CDR3 reads TGTGCCTGGGCCTTTTCTATAAACTATGGCTACACCTTC. Translation: CAWAFSINYGYTF.

The V gene is TRBV18, the J gene TRBJ2-6; 11 nucleotides line up with TRBD1. This CDR3 region has 14 residues. The germline gives CDR1 KGHSH, CDR2 LQKENI. V lost 4 bases to trimming and J lost 13 bases; unmatched junction nucleotides: 6. The CDR3 nucleotides read TGTGCCAGCTCACTTGGACAGGGGGCAGAAGTCCTGACTTTC. Translated: CASSLGQGAEVLTF.

The chain recombines TRBV20-1 with TRBJ2-3; D is uncertain. The length of the CDR3 is 11 residues. V was cut by 6 bases and J by 2 bases, with 6 bases left in between. Germline-derived CDR1 and CDR2 are DFQATT and SNEGSKA (reference sequence). The DNA of the CDR3 is TGCAGTGCGTTAAACACAGATACGCAGTATTTT. Its protein product is CSALNTDTQYF.

Here the CDR3 reads CASSLAGQGAEAFF. CDR3 DNA: TGTGCCAGCAGCTTAGCGGGACAGGGGGCTGAAGCTTTCTTT. This chain joins TRBV7-9 and TRBJ1-1, with 11 bases that match TRBD1. From germline, CDR1 is SEHNR and CDR2 FQNEAQ (reference sequence). CDR3 length equals 14 residues. Unmatched junction bases numbered 0, after V lost 0 bases and J lost 6 bases. Using reference TRBV7-9 and TRBJ1-1 for the parts outside the CDR3, the full variable domain is DTGVSQNPRHKITKRGQNVTFRCDPISEHNRLYWYRQTLGQGPEFLTYFQNEAQLEKSRLLSDRFSAERPKGSFSTLEIQRTEQGDSAMYLCASSLAGQGAEAFFGQGTRLTVV.

This chain links TRBV7-9 with TRBJ1-6; 7 bases fit TRBD1. J was trimmed by 0 bases and V by 5 bases; bases with no gene match: 4. The CDR3 consists of 16 residues. The germline CDR1 and CDR2 sequences are SEHNR and FQNEAQ (reference sequence). CDR3 in DNA: TGTGCCAGCAGCCATAGACAGGGCTCCTATAATTCACCCCTCCACTTT. It encodes CASSHRQGSYNSPLHF.

The chain employs TRBV25-1 and TRBJ2-6, with D perhaps TRBD2 (6 bases). Germline assignment: CDR1 MGHDK and CDR2 SYGVNS. The length of the CDR3 is 15 residues. V was shortened by 4 bases and J by 1 base, with 8 bases between the two germline ends. The CDR3 DNA sequence: TGTGCCAGCAGTGCGGAGGGATCTGGGGCCAACGTCCTGACTTTC. It is translated as CASSAEGSGANVLTF.

Worth noting for this clone: Other nucleotide sequences in the sample specify the same CDR3. The CDR3 DNA sequence: TGTGCCTGGAGTGGAGGGGGTGGCTACACCTTC. This codes for CAWSGGGGYTF. V is TRBV30 and J is TRBJ1-2, with a possible D match to TRBD1 (6 bases). Germline V CDR1 and CDR2: GTSNPN, SVGIG (reference sequence). Trimming left V 1 base short and J 7 bases short, with 7 bases between. This CDR3 contains 11 residues.

The chain combines TRBV4-2 with TRBJ1-1; possible D gene TRBD1, 5 bases. V gave up 0 bases and J gave up 9 bases, with 8 bases separating them. CDR1 LGHNA and CDR2 YNFKEQ come from the germline V gene. This CDR3 has 12 amino acids. CDR3 DNA: TGTGCCAGCAGCCAAGACGGGACTAAAGCTTTCTTT. Translated, it gives CASSQDGTKAFF.

This clone was counted between two and nine times. The rearrangement joins TRBV7-8 to TRBJ2-5; D remains ambiguous. CDR1 is SGHVS and CDR2 is FQNEAQ in the germline V gene. This CDR3 region has 13 residues. Trimming cost V 5 bases and J 3 bases, with 10 bases left between them. CDR3 nucleotides: TGTGCCAGCAGCCCCAGTCCGAAAGAGACCCAGTACTTC. Translating gives CASSPSPKETQYF. The full variable domain, rest sourced from reference TRBV7-8 and TRBJ2-5, is GAGVSQSPRYKVAKRGQDVALRCDPISGHVSLFWYQQALGQGPEFLTYFQNEAQLDKSGLPSDRFFAERPEGSVSTLKIQRTQQEDSAVYLCASSPSPKETQYFGPGTRLLVL.

This rearrangement joins TRBV27 to TRBJ1-6; a weak D match, TRBD1 (5 bases). The CDR3 runs to 14 residues. V shed 4 bases and J shed 6 bases, with 10 bases lying between them. Germline assignment: CDR1 MNHEY and CDR2 SMNVEV (reference sequence). In DNA, the CDR3 is TGTGCCAGCAGTTCAGCAGGGCTTAATTCACCCCTCCACTTT. Its translation: CASSSAGLNSPLHF.

This chain joins TRBV27 and TRBJ2-3; TRBD1 matches 11 bases. This CDR3 is 14 amino acids long. Germline loops: CDR1 MNHEY, CDR2 SMNVEV (reference sequence). J lost 12 bases, V lost 4 bases, and 9 bases had no gene match. The CDR3 sequence: CASSSSPGTGGQYF. Here the CDR3 DNA reads TGTGCCAGCAGTTCATCTCCCGGGACAGGGGGACAGTATTTT.

The V and J genes are TRBV27 and TRBJ2-6; D gene uncertain. The germline gives CDR1 MNHEY, CDR2 SMNVEV (reference sequence). CDR3 length: 15 residues. Trimming took 5 bases from V and 0 from J, leaving 8 bases between them. In DNA, the CDR3 is TGTGCCAGCAGTCCCCCCAGCTCTGGGGCCAACGTCCTGACTTTC. Protein sequence: CASSPPSSGANVLTF.

V is TRBV24-1 and J is TRBJ2-1; possible D gene TRBD2, 6 bases. The CDR3 totals 14 residues. Between the trimmed V and J ends, which lost 9 bases and 10 bases, there was a span of 21 bases. Germline V lookup: CDR1 KGHDR, CDR2 SFDVKD. This chain's CDR3 is CATATGDLQWEQFF. The CDR3 nucleotides are TGTGCCACCGCCACGGGAGATTTACAATGGGAGCAGTTCTTC.

This CDR3 is CASSPGTGAITEAFF. CDR3 in DNA: TGTGCCAGCAGCCCCGGGACAGGGGCTATCACTGAAGCTTTCTTT. This chain uses TRBV7-6 with TRBJ1-1, with 10 bases matching TRBD1. V lost 5 bases and J lost 4; bases outside the gene matches: 7. CDR3 size: 15 residues. CDR1 SGHVS and CDR2 FNYEAQ come from the germline V gene.

The chain carries TRBV9 and TRBJ2-7; the D gene is possibly TRBD1 (5 bases). The length of the CDR3 is 14 residues. The V gene lost 0 bases and the J gene lost 4 bases, with 11 bases spanning the gap. CDR1 is SGDLS and CDR2 is YYNGEE in the germline V gene. CDR3 loop: CASSVVERGYEQYF. DNA of the CDR3: TGTGCCAGCAGCGTAGTGGAAAGGGGTTACGAGCAGTACTTC.

The rearrangement joins TRBV3-1 (or the pseudogene TRBV3-2) to TRBJ2-1; 10 bases map to TRBD1. The CDR3 is 15 residues long. The trim removed 5 bases at V and 6 bases at J, leaving 7 bases unmatched. Per the germline V gene, CDR1 is LGHDT and CDR2 is YNNKEL (reference sequence). CDR3 region: CASSEPGQGINEQFF. CDR3 nucleotides: TGTGCCAGCAGCGAACCGGGACAGGGGATCAATGAGCAGTTCTTC.

V is TRBV10-2 and J is TRBJ1-5; the match to TRBD1 covers 7 bases. V trimming: 3 bases; J trimming: 1 base; junction bases outside the gene matches: 3. The CDR3 totals 15 residues. Germline CDR1 is WSHSY and CDR2 is SAAADI. CDR3 sequence: CASSDRGRSNQPQHF. The CDR3, as DNA: TGCGCCAGCAGTGACAGGGGGAGAAGCAATCAGCCCCAGCATTTT.

This chain joins TRBV3-1 (or the pseudogene TRBV3-2) and TRBJ1-6; 7 bases line up with TRBD1. V was clipped by 1 base and J by 7 bases; unmatched bases: 1. Germline values: CDR1 LGHDT, CDR2 YNNKEL (reference sequence). The CDR3 has 14 amino acids. CDR3 in amino acids: CASSQAQGNSPLHF. Here the CDR3 DNA reads TGTGCCAGCAGCCAAGCACAGGGGAATTCACCCCTCCACTTT.

This chain joins TRBV5-1 and TRBJ1-3; weak D call: TRBD1 (5 bases). V lost 3 bases and J lost 0, with 13 bases in between. This CDR3 region has 16 residues. Germline V gene lookup returns CDR1 SGHRS and CDR2 YFSETQ. The CDR3 loop reads CASSSGDGRSGNTIYF. The CDR3 bases are TGCGCCAGCAGCTCGGGGGACGGACGCTCTGGAAACACCATATATTTT.

The V and J genes are TRBV19 and TRBJ2-1; 7 bases are shared with TRBD1. V trimming: 2 bases; J trimming: 4 bases; junction bases outside the gene matches: 2. Germline CDR1 and CDR2: LNHDA and SQIVND (reference sequence). The CDR3 spans 14 residues. CDR3 bases: TGTGCCAGTAGTATATTGGGACAGTACAATGAGCAGTTCTTC. Translation: CASSILGQYNEQFF. Full variable domain (missing parts from reference TRBV19 and TRBJ2-1): DGGITQSPKYLFRKEGQNVTLSCEQNLNHDAMYWYRQDPGQGLRLIYYSQIVNDFQKGDIAEGYSVSREKKESFPLTVTSAQKNPTAFYLCASSILGQYNEQFFGPGTRLTVL.

V is TRBV6-1 and J is TRBJ2-7, with TRBD2 as a possible D gene (6 bases). Per germline, CDR1 MNHNS and CDR2 SASEGT. V lost 2 bases and J lost 6, with 8 bases in between. CDR3 length: 12 residues. DNA for the CDR3: TGTGCCAGCAGTGAAATCGGGGGCGAGCAGTACGTC. Protein product: CASSEIGGEQYV.

CDR3 DNA sequence: TGTGCCAGCAGCGCACGGGTTGGACTGGCCACAGATACGCAGTATTTT. Amino acid sequence: CASSARVGLATDTQYF. J is TRBJ2-3 and V is TRBV5-4; D may be TRBD2 (5 bases). The germline V and J ends were trimmed by 4 bases and 2 bases, with 17 bases remaining between them. The CDR3 loop spans 16 amino acids. Germline assignment: CDR1 SGHNT and CDR2 YYREEE (reference sequence).

The rearrangement uses TRBV4-3 and TRBJ2-7; 13 bases are shared with TRBD2. J lost 5 bases, V lost 3 bases, and 4 bases had no gene match. The CDR3 length is 15 residues. Germline CDR1 reads LGHNA; CDR2 reads YSLEER. In DNA, the CDR3 is TGCGCCAGCAGCCAGGGACTAGCGGGATCCCACGAGCAGTACGTC. This translates into CASSQGLAGSHEQYV.

This chain uses TRBV28 with TRBJ1-1; 8 bases are a match to TRBD1. There are 13 residues in the CDR3. The germline gives CDR1 MDHEN, CDR2 SYDVKM. The V gene end was trimmed by 3 bases and the J gene end by 8 bases; junction bases not matched to a gene: 5. CDR3 bases: TGTGCCAGCAGTTTGCAGGGGGCAAAGGAAGCTTTCTTT. This encodes CASSLQGAKEAFF.

This chain links TRBV5-1 with TRBJ1-6, with 11 bases identical to TRBD1. In germline, CDR1 is SGHRS, CDR2 YFSETQ. Losses at the gene ends were 4 bases for V and 6 bases for J; bases not matched to a gene: 6. The CDR3 length is 16 residues. The CDR3 sequence: CASSPGTGGFNSPLHF. CDR3 bases: TGCGCCAGCAGCCCCGGGACAGGGGGATTTAATTCACCCCTCCACTTT.

This CDR3 is CASSLVGGLVPGGDTQYF. CDR3 nucleotide sequence: TGTGCCAGCAGCTTAGTCGGGGGGCTTGTGCCCGGAGGAGATACGCAGTATTTT. The chain uses TRBV7-2 and TRBJ2-3; TRBD2 might be the D (7 bases). V shed 1 base and J shed 5 bases, with 22 bases lying between them. The germline CDR1 and CDR2 sequences are SGHTA and FQGNSA. The CDR3 sequence is 18 residues long.